These 20 T cell receptor beta chains came from one sample sequenced in a study of cytomegalovirus exposure and HLA in healthy donors. PCR primers comprised 60 Vbeta and 13 Jbeta primers. TCRdb keeps only in-frame clones here, not all; method: immunoSEQ multiplex PCR. This table has fewer than 90,000 clones, approximately 76% appearing once. The source material was PBMCs. These receptors all stem from a male donor in good health and CMV-seronegative.

The DNA of the CDR3 is TGTGCCAGCAGCCAGATTCTGACAGGGGGCATGATAAGTGGGGCCAACGTCCTGACTTTC. Its protein product is CASSQILTGGMISGANVLTF. This chain joins TRBV27 and TRBJ2-6; 10 bases align to TRBD1. The trim removed 6 bases at V and 3 bases at J, leaving 17 bases unmatched. The CDR3 has 20 amino acids. The germline CDR1 and CDR2 sequences are MNHEY and SMNVEV (reference sequence).

This chain connects TRBV2 to TRBJ1-1, with D unresolved. The V and J ends lost 6 bases and 0 bases respectively, with 8 bases between them. The germline CDR1 and CDR2 sequences are SNHLY and FYNNEI. The CDR3 contains 13 residues. The CDR3 coding sequence is TGTGCCAGCAGCTTAGAGATGAACACTGAAGCTTTCTTT. It specifies CASSLEMNTEAFF.

The chain links TRBV5-4 to TRBJ2-3, with 10 positions matching TRBD1. Germline CDR1 SGHNT, CDR2 YYREEE (reference sequence). The ends lost 2 bases at V and 5 bases at J; junction bases unmatched: 8. The CDR3 covers 16 residues. CDR3 sequence (DNA): TGTGCCAGCAGCTTTGGTGGGACAGGGGCGGGAGATACGCAGTATTTT. Translating it yields CASSFGGTGAGDTQYF. The full variable domain, in which reference TRBV5-4 and TRBJ2-3 provide the parts outside the CDR3, is ETGVTQSPTHLIKTRGQQVTLRCSSQSGHNTVSWYQQALGQGPQFIFQYYREEENGRGNFPPRFSGLQFPNYSSELNVNALELDDSALYLCASSFGGTGAGDTQYFGPGTRLTVL.

The V gene is TRBV4-1, the J gene TRBJ2-7; TRBD1 agrees at 11 bases. The germline V gene encodes CDR1 MGHRA and CDR2 YSYEKL. V was clipped by 4 bases and J by 2 bases; unmatched bases: 1. The CDR3 contains 14 residues. The DNA for the CDR3 is TGCGCCAGCAGCCCGGGACAGGGGGCCTACGAGCAGTACTTC. The encoded protein is CASSPGQGAYEQYF.

This clone appeared a few times. The rearrangement uses TRBV28 and TRBJ2-7; 9 positions agree with TRBD2. V lost 7 bases to trimming and J lost 6 bases; unmatched junction nucleotides: 13. Germline CDR1 and CDR2: MDHEN and SYDVKM. The CDR3 spans 15 residues. The CDR3, as DNA: TGTGCCAGCATCTCCCGTAGCGGGGGTCTGGGCGAGCAGTACTTC. Protein sequence: CASISRSGGLGEQYF.

The V gene is TRBV19, the J gene TRBJ2-2; 7 bases align to TRBD1. The length of the CDR3 is 15 residues. The V gene end was trimmed by 6 bases and the J gene end by 5 bases; junction bases not matched to a gene: 9. CDR1 is LNHDA and CDR2 is SQIVND in the germline V gene (reference sequence). CDR3 DNA: TGTGCCAGTAGGAAGACAGGGCTACCAACCGGGGAGCTGTTTTTT. Its translation: CASRKTGLPTGELFF.

The J gene is TRBJ2-7, the V gene TRBV7-2; unclear D gene. This CDR3 comprises 13 residues. Germline lookup yields CDR1 SGHTA and CDR2 FQGNSA. The V gene lost 6 bases and the J gene lost 3 bases, with 12 bases spanning the gap. In nucleotides, the CDR3 is TGTGCCAGCAGTACTTACGGCGGCTACGAGCAGTACTTC. Protein sequence: CASSTYGGYEQYF. Complete variable domain (other parts from reference TRBV7-2 and TRBJ2-7): GAGVSQSPSNKVTEKGKDVELRCDPISGHTALYWYRQSLGQGLEFLIYFQGNSAPDKSGLPSDRFSAERTGGSVSTLTIQRTQQEDSAVYLCASSTYGGYEQYFGPGTRLTVT.

The chain links TRBV6-1 to TRBJ1-6, with D possibly being TRBD1 (6 bases). The germline CDR1 and CDR2 sequences are MNHNS and SASEGT. V lost 8 bases, J lost 6 bases, and 14 bases lay in between. The CDR3 runs to 14 residues. The DNA of the CDR3 is TGTGCCAGCTCAACGGACAGATTTAATTCACCCCTCCACTTT. This gives the protein CASSTDRFNSPLHF.

The rearrangement uses TRBV28 and TRBJ2-1, with 15 bases that match TRBD2. The CDR3 loop spans 17 amino acids. Germline trimming cut 3 bases from V and 8 bases from J; bases unmatched to any gene: 8. CDR1 and CDR2 from the germline V gene are MDHEN and SYDVKM. The CDR3 region is CASSLPGLAGGGYEQFF. Here the CDR3 DNA reads TGTGCCAGCAGTTTGCCGGGACTAGCGGGAGGAGGATATGAGCAGTTCTTC. The variable domain in full, with the rest retrieved from reference TRBV28 and TRBJ2-1, is DVKVTQSSRYLVKRTGEKVFLECVQDMDHENMFWYRQDPGLGLRLIYFSYDVKMKEKGDIPEGYSVSREKKERFSLILESASTNQTSMYLCASSLPGLAGGGYEQFFGPGTRLTVL.

The chain carries TRBV5-1 and TRBJ2-7; no clear D. V was clipped by 1 base and J by 2 bases, with 10 bases between them. Germline V gives CDR1 SGHRS, CDR2 YFSETQ. This CDR3 comprises 14 residues. The CDR3 region is CASSLQSLAYEQYF. The CDR3 DNA is TGCGCCAGCAGCTTGCAAAGTTTAGCCTACGAGCAGTACTTC.

V usage is TRBV7-2 and J usage is TRBJ2-1; TRBD2 matches 11 bases. After removal of 4 bases from V and 3 bases from J, the junction contained 2 bases not matched to a gene. The CDR3 runs to 15 residues. The V gene's germline CDR1 is SGHTA and CDR2 FQGNSA. The CDR3 DNA is TGTGCCAGCAGCTACACTAGCGGGAGCTACAATGAGCAGTTCTTC. This sequence encodes CASSYTSGSYNEQFF.

This clone has a single count. The chain employs TRBV27 and TRBJ1-3, with 8 bases lining up with TRBD1. CDR3 length: 18 residues. The V gene end was trimmed by 5 bases and the J gene end by 1 base; junction bases not matched to a gene: 13. Germline CDR1 and CDR2: MNHEY and SMNVEV (reference sequence). CDR3 nucleotides: TGTGCCAGCAGTCCGACCGGGACAGGATTGCTTTCTGGAAACACCATATATTTT. This codes for CASSPTGTGLLSGNTIYF.

V usage is TRBV7-2 and J usage is TRBJ2-7; D is uncertain. V lost 4 bases to trimming and J lost 3 bases, with 7 bases between them. There are 12 residues in the CDR3. CDR1 SGHTA and CDR2 FQGNSA come from the germline V gene. The CDR3: CASSSPLYEQYF. The CDR3 DNA reads TGTGCCAGCAGCTCCCCCCTCTACGAGCAGTACTTC.

This clone has just one count. The chain has TRBV28 and TRBJ1-1; no clear D. The germline V gene has CDR1 MDHEN and CDR2 SYDVKM. There are 12 residues in the CDR3. Between the trimmed V and J ends, which lost 5 bases and 7 bases, there was a span of 11 bases. The CDR3 reads CASSRDNFEAFF. The CDR3 DNA sequence: TGTGCCAGCAGTCGCGACAATTTTGAAGCTTTCTTT.

In its sample, this clone was seen once. The V call is TRBV25-1, the J call TRBJ2-5; weak D call: TRBD1 (5 bases). CDR1 and CDR2 from the germline V gene are MGHDK and SYGVNS. The V end was cut by 9 bases, the J end by 3 bases, with 17 bases between. The CDR3 is made up of 14 amino acids. CDR3 protein: CASSGKKEEETQYF. Here the CDR3 DNA reads TGTGCCAGTTCAGGGAAAAAGGAAGAAGAGACCCAGTACTTC.

The genes are TRBV6-5 and TRBJ2-5; tentatively, D is TRBD1 (6 bases). This CDR3 has 12 amino acids. V shed 5 bases and J shed 14 bases, with 18 bases lying between them. In germline, CDR1 is MNHEY, CDR2 SVGAGI. The CDR3 coding sequence is TGTGCCAGCAGTCCCACCACAGGGAAAGGATACTTC. Translation gives CASSPTTGKGYF.

This rearrangement joins TRBV10-2 to TRBJ1-2, with D possibly matching TRBD1 (5 bases). The germline V gene has CDR1 WSHSY and CDR2 SAAADI. Trimming cost V 8 bases and J 7 bases, with 17 bases left between them. The CDR3 spans 13 residues. CDR3 sequence: CASSAGDFRGYTF. The CDR3 DNA reads as TGCGCCAGCTCCGCGGGGGATTTCCGTGGCTACACCTTC.

This chain connects TRBV28 to TRBJ2-1; 9 bases line up with TRBD1. V lost 3 bases to trimming and J lost 8 bases; unmatched junction nucleotides: 20. CDR1 is MDHEN and CDR2 is SYDVKM in the germline V gene. The CDR3 consists of 19 residues. The CDR3 spells CASSFKTPHRGPLSDEQFF. CDR3 nucleotide sequence: TGTGCCAGCAGTTTTAAGACCCCCCACAGGGGGCCTCTATCGGATGAGCAGTTCTTC. Based on the CDR3 plus reference TRBV28 and TRBJ2-1, the full variable domain is DVKVTQSSRYLVKRTGEKVFLECVQDMDHENMFWYRQDPGLGLRLIYFSYDVKMKEKGDIPEGYSVSREKKERFSLILESASTNQTSMYLCASSFKTPHRGPLSDEQFFGPGTRLTVL.

The rearrangement joins TRBV18 to TRBJ1-5, with a tentative D call TRBD1 (5 bases). Germline V gene data show CDR1 as KGHSH and CDR2 as LQKENI. Trimming pared 0 bases from V and 5 bases from J, leaving 14 bases between. This CDR3 comprises 16 residues. CDR3 sequence: CASSPPAGGIDQPQHF. The CDR3 DNA reads TGTGCCAGCTCACCACCCGCCGGGGGGATCGATCAGCCCCAGCATTTT.

The chain uses TRBV19 and TRBJ1-2, with TRBD1 as a possible D gene (5 bases). V was cut by 0 bases and J by 4 bases, with 12 bases left in between. In germline, CDR1 is LNHDA, CDR2 SQIVND (reference sequence). The CDR3 sequence is 15 residues long. CDR3 sequence reads: CASSIEGKGLYGYTF. As DNA, the CDR3 is TGTGCCAGTAGTATAGAAGGGAAGGGGCTCTATGGCTACACCTTC.